The present T cell receptor (beta chain) was sequenced within a study of CD8 T cells in Susac syndrome (dated by TCRdb to between 2019 and 2020). Regarding the complete study: The study used repertoire sequencing to test whether antigen drove CD8+ T cell activation and differentiation in Susac syndrome. Broad study findings and their caveats: The number of individuals in the TCR sequencing and HLA analysis was recognized as being relatively small.

The germline V gene (reference sequence) provides CDR1 DFQATT and CDR2 SNEGSKA. The V and J ends are trimmed by 2 bases and 1 base, leaving 9 bases between them. CDR3 length: 13 amino acids, cysteine to phenylalanine. Just the 39-base CDR3 DNA is kept, in frame starting at base 1. RNA was extracted with the RNeasy kit and 0.5 to 1 ug was reverse transcribed using random hexamers. TCR beta CDR3 regions were amplified with the immunoSEQ multiplex PCR assay covering 54 Vbeta and 13 Jbeta segments. Bias from PCR amplification was corrected by using a synthetic template baseline for primer optimization and for computational correction. Per the source publication's procedure: Only productive sequences were kept, with reads annotated to V, D and J genes according to IMGT and analyzed in immunoSEQ Analyzer. Clonality was calculated as one minus the Shannon entropy normalized by log2 of the number of productive unique sequences. For each patient and control, public and private clones were evaluated within the 100 most prevalent clones. Clones were defined as Susac-specific when absent from the healthy and MS cohorts, from roughly 1,000 published viral clones and from other ImmuneACCESS disease sequences. TCRdb trimmed public reads at Q25 via fastp, called clones via MiXCR and kept in-frame beta chains. Records with the same CDR3 protein are collapsed into one entry carrying the most frequent genes and DNA. Clone size and V and J calls follow TCRdb, not the original study. Within this sample are 150,000 to 200,000 distinct CDR3 sequences, with about 95% of them counted one time only. 0.085% to 0.13% of the sample lies in the top ten.

High-throughput TCR beta sequencing profiled peripheral blood CD8+ and CD4+ T cells from healthy donors, Susac syndrome patients and multiple sclerosis patients. Healthy donors were included as age- and sex-matched controls. Bulk CD8+ and CD4+ T cells were purified magnetically by negative isolation, whereas CD8+ TEMRA cells were enriched by FACS. Blood was collected in EDTA tubes and processed within 24 hours, with PBMCs isolated through density gradient centrifugation. PBMCs intended for TCR sequencing were cryopreserved in liquid nitrogen and were subsequently thawed in a 37 degrees C water bath. The sorted or isolated CD4+, CD8+ and CD8+ TEMRA cells reached a purity of at least 90%. With regard to this clonotype: Its antigen has not been determined. Per-base qualities were not stored, and no clone one base away is much larger.

Sequences were obtained from CD4+ T cells from PBMCs. Rearrangement joined TRBV20-1 to TRBJ2-7, with the D segment possibly TRBD1 or TRBD2, each aligning over 5 bases. The sequence came from a human donor in good health. The CDR3 amino acid sequence is: CSARQGESYEQYF. The sequenced DNA: TGCAGTGCTAGACAGGGAGAGTCCTACGAGCAGTACTTC.